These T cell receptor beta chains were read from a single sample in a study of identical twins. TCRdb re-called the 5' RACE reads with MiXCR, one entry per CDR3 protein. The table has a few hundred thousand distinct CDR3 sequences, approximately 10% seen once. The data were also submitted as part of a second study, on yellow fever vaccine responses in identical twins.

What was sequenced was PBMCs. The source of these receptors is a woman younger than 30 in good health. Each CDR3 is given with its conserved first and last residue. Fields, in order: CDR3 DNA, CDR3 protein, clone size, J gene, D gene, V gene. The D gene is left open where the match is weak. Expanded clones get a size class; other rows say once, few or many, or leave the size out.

TGTGCCATCAGTGAGGGGAGCCCAGATACGCAGTATTTT CAISEGSPDTQYF many TRBJ2-3 - TRBV10-3
TGTGCCAGCGGTCAAACTGAAGCTTTCTTT CASGQTEAFF few TRBJ1-1 - TRBV6-2/TRBV6-3
TGTGCCAGCAGTTTTGGTTTGGGGTCTGGGGCCAACGTCCTGACTTTC CASSFGLGSGANVLTF medium-sized TRBJ2-6 - TRBV27
TGCGCCAGCAGCCCTGGTGGTAGCGGGATCCCAGATACGCAGTATTTT CASSPGGSGIPDTQYF many TRBJ2-3 TRBD2 TRBV5-1
TGCGCCAGCAGCCAAGGCGCGGTCGGCACCTACGAGCAGTACTTC CASSQGAVGTYEQYF - TRBJ2-7 - TRBV4-3
TGCAGTGCTAGTTTATTCGGGTTGAACATTAACTATGGCTACACCTTC CSASLFGLNINYGYTF few TRBJ1-2 - TRBV20-1
TGCGCCAGCAACGAAAATTTACTAGCGGGAGTCACAGATACGCAGTATTTT CASNENLLAGVTDTQYF few TRBJ2-3 TRBD2 TRBV4-3
TGTGCCAGCAGCGTGAGGACAGGGACGAACACCGGGGAGCTGTTTTTT CASSVRTGTNTGELFF few TRBJ2-2 TRBD1 TRBV7-8
TGTGCCAGCAGTTTACTCCCGGGAGGGGGTCTTCCCCAGCATTTT CASSLLPGGGLPQHF few TRBJ1-5 - TRBV27
TGTGCCAGCTCTCATGACACCGGGGAGCTGTTTTTT CASSHDTGELFF - TRBJ2-2 - TRBV18
TGTGCCAGCAGTCCCCCGGGGACTCTCTACAATGAGCAGTTCTTC CASSPPGTLYNEQFF many TRBJ2-1 - TRBV28
TGTGCCAGCAGCTTGATAGGTAGGGGGTCGGACACTGAAGCTTTCTTT CASSLIGRGSDTEAFF many TRBJ1-1 - TRBV7-9
TGTGCCAGCAAGTCCCGGGAGGCCCCCACAGATACGCAGTATTTT CASKSREAPTDTQYF many TRBJ2-3 TRBD2 TRBV2
TGTGCCAGCAGTGAATTGGGCGCCGAGGAGCAGTTCTTC CASSELGAEEQFF - TRBJ2-1 - TRBV6-1
TGTGCCAGCAGCTCTCAATTCCCGGGACACGCGAACACCGGGGAGCTGTTTTTT CASSSQFPGHANTGELFF - TRBJ2-2 - TRBV11-1
TGTGCCAGCAGTTTAATCAGGATGGGGCGCCAGACCGGGGAGCTGTTTTTT CASSLIRMGRQTGELFF - TRBJ2-2 - TRBV27
TGTGCCATCGCGATGGCGGTTGCAGATACGCAGTATTTT CAIAMAVADTQYF few TRBJ2-3 - TRBV10-3
TGTGCCAGCAGCTTAGTGCTACAGGGAGGATCCTACGAGCAGTACTTC CASSLVLQGGSYEQYF few TRBJ2-7 - TRBV7-2
TGCAGTGCTACACCGGGACTAGCGGGGAGCACAGATACGCAGTATTTT CSATPGLAGSTDTQYF many TRBJ2-3 TRBD2 TRBV20-1
TGTGCCAGCAGCCCGACGGACGGGGGGAGCAATCAGCCCCAGCATTTT CASSPTDGGSNQPQHF few TRBJ1-5 - TRBV3-1
TGTGCCAGCAGCTTAAGGACTAGCGGGGGAATAGATACGCAGTATTTT CASSLRTSGGIDTQYF few TRBJ2-3 TRBD2 TRBV7-3
TGTGCCACCAGTGACCGACGACAGGTATCCTACAATGAGCAGTTCTTC CATSDRRQVSYNEQFF many TRBJ2-1 - TRBV24-1
TGTGCCAGCAGTTCCCTTGGGACAGGGGCTTCAGATACGCAGTATTTT CASSSLGTGASDTQYF few TRBJ2-3 TRBD1 TRBV12-3/TRBV12-4